This TCR beta chain was observed in a study of blood T cell repertoires in COVID-19. Study overall: Specimens from acute and convalescent COVID-19 originated in the United States, Italy and Spain. Nucleic acid was either cDNA or gDNA, and it came from T cells, B-cell-depleted T cells, or PBMCs.

V lost 3 bases, J lost 3 bases, and 12 bases lay in between. This CDR3 is 15 amino acids long. Per germline, CDR1 SGHVS and CDR2 FQNEAQ. Seattle patient enrollment occurred during active infection, with longitudinal follow-up thereafter. Per the original data handling: It was from reference gene primer amplification that nucleated cell counts were estimated. Method: immunoSEQ multiplex PCR; TCRdb's copy keeps in-frame clones and lacks some. The V and J calls and the clone size are those of that table, but D and trimming were determined from the DNA. The sample shows fewer than 350,000 clones, around 90% of them seen only once.

The sequencing input was peripheral blood. This TCR came from a man younger than 40 with COVID-19, enrolled during active disease. This chain uses TRBV7-8 with TRBJ2-1, with D perhaps matching TRBD2 (5 bases). The chain's CDR3 is CASSLEESLYNEQFF. In nucleotides, the CDR3 is TGTGCCAGCAGCTTGGAGGAGTCCCTCTACAATGAGCAGTTCTTC.